Below are 3 T cell receptor beta chains sequenced from a single sample in a study of PD-L1 blockade in urothelial cancer. Sequencing used immunoSEQ multiplex PCR; TCRdb keeps in-frame clones, though not all of them. The repertoire holds about 88,000 clones, with 90% as singletons. Sequenced here: PBMCs, sampled around atezolizumab (anti-PD-L1) treatment. The receptor set was obtained from a man aged 60 to 69 with urothelial cancer.

The sample holds one count of this clone. The chain combines TRBV5-1 with TRBJ2-2; D unclear. V dropped 5 bases and J dropped 1 base, with 9 bases sitting between them. Germline V gene sequence: CDR1 SGHRS, CDR2 YFSETQ. This CDR3 region has 14 residues. CDR3 loop: CASSLPKNTGELFF. The CDR3 DNA sequence: TGCGCCAGCAGTTTGCCCAAGAACACCGGGGAGCTGTTTTTT. Looking up the rest from reference TRBV5-1 and TRBJ2-2 gives the full variable domain: KAGVTQTPRYLIKTRGQQVTLSCSPISGHRSVSWYQQTPGQGLQFLFEYFSETQRNKGNFPGRFSGRQFSNSRSEMNVSTLELGDSALYLCASSLPKNTGELFFGEGSRLTVL.

The chain is built from TRBV5-3 and TRBJ2-1, with 9 bases aligning to TRBD2. TRBV5-3 is given ORF status, its function remaining uncertain. The CDR3 spans 18 residues. Trimming cost V 0 bases and J 5 bases; bases outside gene matches: 12. The CDR3 here is CARSLALPLAGVNNEQFF. DNA of the CDR3: TGTGCCAGAAGCTTGGCCCTCCCTTTAGCGGGGGTAAACAATGAGCAGTTCTTC.

The chain links TRBV2 to TRBJ2-7, with TRBD2 as a possible D gene (6 bases). With 5 bases removed from V and 3 bases from J, the gap between germline ends came to 17 bases. Germline assignment: CDR1 SNHLY and CDR2 FYNNEI. The CDR3 runs to 15 residues. The CDR3, as DNA: TGTGCCAGCAGTCAATCCGGGACTGCACTCTACGAGCAGTACTTC. The encoded protein is CASSQSGTALYEQYF.